This T cell receptor (beta chain) was sequenced in a study of blood T cell repertoires in COVID-19. About the research overall: There were acute and convalescent COVID-19 samples, and they came from the United States, Italy and Spain. T cells, B-cell-depleted T cells, or PBMCs supplied cDNA or gDNA.

Per the original data handling: By means of reference gene primer amplification, nucleated cell counts were estimated. Produced via immunoSEQ multiplex PCR; TCRdb's table is partial and in-frame only. Clonal size and the V and J genes are those of that table, whereas D and trimming came from the DNA. Here the sample spans 140,000 to 150,000 clones, 80% to 90% being singletons. This clone was detected only once. V shed 6 bases, J shed 6 bases, and the junction held 7 bases outside the gene matches. CDR3 size: 14 residues. Germline assignment: CDR1 MNHEY and CDR2 SVGAGI. V gene TRBV6-5 combines with J gene TRBJ2-1; 8 bases map to TRBD1. Source material: peripheral blood. The clonotype comes from a man in his sixties with active or convalescent COVID-19. The CDR3: CASRPGQGSNEQFF. The CDR3 nucleotides are TGTGCCAGCAGACCCGGACAGGGAAGCAATGAGCAGTTCTTC.